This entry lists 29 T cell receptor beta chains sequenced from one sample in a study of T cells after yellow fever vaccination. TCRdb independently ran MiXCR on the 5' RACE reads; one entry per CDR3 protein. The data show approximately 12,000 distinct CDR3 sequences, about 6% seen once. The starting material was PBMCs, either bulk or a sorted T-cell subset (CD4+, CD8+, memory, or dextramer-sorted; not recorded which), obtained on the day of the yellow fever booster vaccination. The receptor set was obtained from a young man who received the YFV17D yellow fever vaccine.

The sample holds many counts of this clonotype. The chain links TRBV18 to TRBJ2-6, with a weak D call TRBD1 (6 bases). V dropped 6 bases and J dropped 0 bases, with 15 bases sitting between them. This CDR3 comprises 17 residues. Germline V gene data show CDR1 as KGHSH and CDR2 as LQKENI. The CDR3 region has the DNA TGTGCCAGCTCCCCTCCAGGGGCCGCCTCTGGGGCCAACGTCCTGACTTTC. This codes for CASSPPGAASGANVLTF.

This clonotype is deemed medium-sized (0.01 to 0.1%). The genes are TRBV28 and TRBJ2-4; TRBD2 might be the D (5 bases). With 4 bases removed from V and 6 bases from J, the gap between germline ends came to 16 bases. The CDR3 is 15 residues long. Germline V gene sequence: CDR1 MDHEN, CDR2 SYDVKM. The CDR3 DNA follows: TGTGCCAGCAGTTCCCTTACCGGGGTGGGAAACATTCAGTACTTC. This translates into CASSSLTGVGNIQYF.

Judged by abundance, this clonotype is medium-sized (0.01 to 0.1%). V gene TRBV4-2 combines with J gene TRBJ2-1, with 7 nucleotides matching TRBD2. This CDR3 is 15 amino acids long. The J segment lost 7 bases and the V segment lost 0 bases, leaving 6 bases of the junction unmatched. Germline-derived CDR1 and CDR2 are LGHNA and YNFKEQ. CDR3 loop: CASSQEGGYGNEQFF. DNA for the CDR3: TGTGCCAGCAGCCAAGAGGGGGGGTACGGAAATGAGCAGTTCTTC.

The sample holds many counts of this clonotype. The CDR3 DNA reads as TGTGCCAGTGCAGCGGGCCGCACAGATACGCAGTATTTT. Amino acids: CASAAGRTDTQYF. The chain joins TRBV19 to TRBJ2-3; D may be TRBD2 (6 bases). Germline V gene data show CDR1 as LNHDA and CDR2 as SQIVND (reference sequence). The CDR3 totals 13 residues. Trimming removed 8 bases from V and 1 base from J, with 10 bases in between.

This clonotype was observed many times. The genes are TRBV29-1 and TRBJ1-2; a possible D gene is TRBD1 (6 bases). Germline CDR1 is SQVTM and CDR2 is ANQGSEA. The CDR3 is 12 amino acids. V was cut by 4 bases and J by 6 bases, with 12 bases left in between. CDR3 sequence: CSVGQARNGYTF. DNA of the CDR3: TGCAGCGTTGGACAGGCCCGCAATGGCTACACCTTC.

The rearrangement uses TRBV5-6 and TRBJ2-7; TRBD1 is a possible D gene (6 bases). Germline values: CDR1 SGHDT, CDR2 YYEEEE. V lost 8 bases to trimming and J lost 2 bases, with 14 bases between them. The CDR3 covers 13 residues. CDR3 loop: CARGTAGAYEQYF. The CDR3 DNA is TGTGCCAGGGGAACGGCAGGGGCCTACGAGCAGTACTTC. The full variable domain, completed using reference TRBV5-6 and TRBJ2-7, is DAGVTQSPTHLIKTRGQQVTLRCSPKSGHDTVSWYQQALGQGPQFIFQYYEEEERQRGNFPDRFSGHQFPNYSSELNVNALLLGDSALYLCARGTAGAYEQYFGPGTRLTVT.

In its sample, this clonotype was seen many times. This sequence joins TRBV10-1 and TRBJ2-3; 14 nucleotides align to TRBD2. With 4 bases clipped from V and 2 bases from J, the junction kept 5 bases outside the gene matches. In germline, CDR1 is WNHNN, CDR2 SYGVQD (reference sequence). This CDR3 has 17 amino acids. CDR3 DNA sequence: TGCGCCAGCAGTGGACTAGCGGGAGGGCCGAACACAGATACGCAGTATTTT. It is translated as CASSGLAGGPNTDTQYF.

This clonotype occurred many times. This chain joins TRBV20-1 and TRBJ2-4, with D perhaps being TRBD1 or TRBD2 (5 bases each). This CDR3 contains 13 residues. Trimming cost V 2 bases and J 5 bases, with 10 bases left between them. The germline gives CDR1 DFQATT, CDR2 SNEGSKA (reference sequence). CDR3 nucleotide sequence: TGCAGTGCTAGAAGGGGACCACAAAACATTCAGTACTTC. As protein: CSARRGPQNIQYF.

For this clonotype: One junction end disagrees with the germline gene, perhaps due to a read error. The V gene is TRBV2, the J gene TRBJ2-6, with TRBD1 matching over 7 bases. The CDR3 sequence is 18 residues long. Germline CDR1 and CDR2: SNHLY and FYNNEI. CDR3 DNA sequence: TGTACCAGCTGTTTAGGACGCACAGGGGTAACTGGGGCCAACGTCCTGACTTTC. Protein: CTSCLGRTGVTGANVLTF.

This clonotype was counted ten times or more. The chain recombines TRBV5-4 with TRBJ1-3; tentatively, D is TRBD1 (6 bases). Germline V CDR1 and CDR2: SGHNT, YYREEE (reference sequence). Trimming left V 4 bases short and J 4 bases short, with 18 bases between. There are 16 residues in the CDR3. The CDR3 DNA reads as TGTGCCAGCAGCCCGGGGGGGGCGCAGCAAGGAAACACCATATATTTT. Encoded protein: CASSPGGAQQGNTIYF.

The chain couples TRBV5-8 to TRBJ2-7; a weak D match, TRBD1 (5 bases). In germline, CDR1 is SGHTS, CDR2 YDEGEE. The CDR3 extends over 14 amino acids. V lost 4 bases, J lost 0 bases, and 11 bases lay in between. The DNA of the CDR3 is TGTGCCAGCAGCCCCGGACACCTCTCCTACGAGCAGTACTTC. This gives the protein CASSPGHLSYEQYF.

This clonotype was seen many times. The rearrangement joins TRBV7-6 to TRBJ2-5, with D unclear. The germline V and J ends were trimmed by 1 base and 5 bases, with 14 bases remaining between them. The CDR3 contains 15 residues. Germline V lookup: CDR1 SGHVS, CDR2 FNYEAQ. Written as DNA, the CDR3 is TGTGCCAGCAGCTTAGGTCGCGTGGGCCGGGAGACCCAGTACTTC. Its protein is CASSLGRVGRETQYF.

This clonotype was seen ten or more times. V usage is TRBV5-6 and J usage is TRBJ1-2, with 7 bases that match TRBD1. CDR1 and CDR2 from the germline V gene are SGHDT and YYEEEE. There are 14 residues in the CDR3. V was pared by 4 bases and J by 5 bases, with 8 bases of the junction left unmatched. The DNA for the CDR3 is TGTGCCAGCAGCCCCGGGACAGCTACTTATGGCTACACCTTC. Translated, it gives CASSPGTATYGYTF.

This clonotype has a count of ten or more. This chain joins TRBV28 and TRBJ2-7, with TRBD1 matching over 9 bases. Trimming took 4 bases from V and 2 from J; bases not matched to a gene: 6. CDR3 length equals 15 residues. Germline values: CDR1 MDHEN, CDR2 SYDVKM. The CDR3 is CASSSATGGTYEQYF. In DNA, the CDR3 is TGTGCCAGCAGTTCCGCGACAGGGGGGACCTACGAGCAGTACTTC. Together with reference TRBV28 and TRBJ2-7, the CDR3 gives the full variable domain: DVKVTQSSRYLVKRTGEKVFLECVQDMDHENMFWYRQDPGLGLRLIYFSYDVKMKEKGDIPEGYSVSREKKERFSLILESASTNQTSMYLCASSSATGGTYEQYFGPGTRLTVT.

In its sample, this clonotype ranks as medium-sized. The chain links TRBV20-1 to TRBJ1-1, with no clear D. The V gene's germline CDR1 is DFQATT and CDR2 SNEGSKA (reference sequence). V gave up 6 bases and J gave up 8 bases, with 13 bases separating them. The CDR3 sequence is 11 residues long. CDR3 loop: CSARQGLEAFF. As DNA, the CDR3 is TGCAGTGCCCGACAAGGGTTGGAAGCTTTCTTT.

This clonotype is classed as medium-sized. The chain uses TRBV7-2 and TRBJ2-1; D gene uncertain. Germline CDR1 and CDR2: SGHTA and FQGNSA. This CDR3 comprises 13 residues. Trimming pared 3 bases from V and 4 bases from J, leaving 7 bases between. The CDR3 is CASSLVHYNEQFF. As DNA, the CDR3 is TGTGCCAGCAGCTTGGTCCATTACAATGAGCAGTTCTTC.

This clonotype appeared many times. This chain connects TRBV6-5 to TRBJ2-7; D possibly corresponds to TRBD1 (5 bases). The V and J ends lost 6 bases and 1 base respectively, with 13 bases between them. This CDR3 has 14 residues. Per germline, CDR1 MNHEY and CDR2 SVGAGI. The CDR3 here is CASSPLQGSYEQYF. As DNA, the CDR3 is TGTGCCAGCAGCCCCCTCCAGGGATCCTACGAGCAGTACTTC.

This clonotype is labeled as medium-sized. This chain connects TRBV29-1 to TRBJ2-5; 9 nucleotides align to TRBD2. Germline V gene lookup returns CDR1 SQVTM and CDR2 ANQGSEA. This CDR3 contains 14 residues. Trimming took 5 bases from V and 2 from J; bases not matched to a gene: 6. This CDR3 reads CSVQLSGRQETQYF. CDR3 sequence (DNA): TGCAGCGTTCAACTAAGCGGGAGGCAAGAGACCCAGTACTTC.

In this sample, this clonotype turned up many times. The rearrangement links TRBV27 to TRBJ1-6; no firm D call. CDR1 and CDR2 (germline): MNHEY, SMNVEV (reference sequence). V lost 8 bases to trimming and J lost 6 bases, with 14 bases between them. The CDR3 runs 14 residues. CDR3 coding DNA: TGTGCCAGCCGTTCACCGCTCGCTAATTCACCCCTCCACTTT. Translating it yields CASRSPLANSPLHF.

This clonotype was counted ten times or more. CDR3 residues: CASSRMGGTNTGELFF. The DNA for the CDR3 is TGTGCCAGCAGCCGAATGGGCGGGACGAACACCGGGGAGCTGTTTTTT. This chain joins TRBV7-8 and TRBJ2-2, with D possibly matching TRBD2 (6 bases). Trimming took off 5 bases at V and 0 bases at J, with 13 bases between the two ends. Per the germline V gene, CDR1 is SGHVS and CDR2 is FQNEAQ. The CDR3 is 16 amino acids.

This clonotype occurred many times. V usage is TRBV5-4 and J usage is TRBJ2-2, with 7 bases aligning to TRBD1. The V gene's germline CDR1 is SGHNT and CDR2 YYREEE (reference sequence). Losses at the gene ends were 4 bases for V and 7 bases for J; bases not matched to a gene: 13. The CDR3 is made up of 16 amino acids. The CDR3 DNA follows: TGTGCCAGCAGCCCCTCGGGTGAGGGGGCTATCGGGGAGCTGTTTTTT. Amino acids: CASSPSGEGAIGELFF.

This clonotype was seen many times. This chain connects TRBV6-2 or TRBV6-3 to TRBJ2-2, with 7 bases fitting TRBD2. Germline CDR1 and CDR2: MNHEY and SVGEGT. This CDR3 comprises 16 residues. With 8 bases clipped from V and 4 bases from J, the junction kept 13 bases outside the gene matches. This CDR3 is CASLKGGTEATGELFF. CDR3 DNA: TGTGCCAGCCTTAAGGGAGGGACCGAGGCCACCGGGGAGCTGTTTTTT.

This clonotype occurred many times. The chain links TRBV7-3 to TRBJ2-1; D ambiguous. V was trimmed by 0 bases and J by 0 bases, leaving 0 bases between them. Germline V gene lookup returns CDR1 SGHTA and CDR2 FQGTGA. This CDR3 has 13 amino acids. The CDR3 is CASSLTSYNEQFF. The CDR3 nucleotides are TGTGCCAGCAGCTTAACCTCCTACAATGAGCAGTTCTTC.

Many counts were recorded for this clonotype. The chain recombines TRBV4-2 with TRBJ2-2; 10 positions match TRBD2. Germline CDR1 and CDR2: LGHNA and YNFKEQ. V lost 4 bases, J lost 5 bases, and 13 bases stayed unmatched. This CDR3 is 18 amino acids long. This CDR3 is CASSPSPSGGYRTGELFF. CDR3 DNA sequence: TGTGCCAGCAGCCCCTCCCCTAGCGGGGGCTACCGTACCGGGGAGCTGTTTTTT.

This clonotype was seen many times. CDR3 region: CASRISGASPYEQYF. CDR3 sequence (DNA): TGTGCCAGCAGGATTAGCGGGGCAAGTCCCTACGAGCAGTACTTC. This chain links TRBV2 with TRBJ2-7; 8 bases line up with TRBD2. The germline V gene encodes CDR1 SNHLY and CDR2 FYNNEI. Trimming took 6 bases from V and 2 from J; bases not matched to a gene: 9. This CDR3 contains 15 residues.

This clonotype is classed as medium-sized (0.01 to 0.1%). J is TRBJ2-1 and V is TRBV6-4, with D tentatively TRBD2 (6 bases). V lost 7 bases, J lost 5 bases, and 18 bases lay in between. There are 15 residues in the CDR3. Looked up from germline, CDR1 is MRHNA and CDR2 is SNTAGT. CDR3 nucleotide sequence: TGTGCCAGCACCGAGGTCGCGGGAAACCACAATGAGCAGTTCTTC. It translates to CASTEVAGNHNEQFF.

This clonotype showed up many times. CDR3 DNA: TGTGCCAGCAGCTTAGGCGGGAGCTTTCGAAATGAGCAGTTCTTC. Its translation: CASSLGGSFRNEQFF. The chain links TRBV7-8 to TRBJ2-1, with 7 bases matching TRBD2. The CDR3 has 15 amino acids. The trim removed 1 base at V and 7 bases at J, leaving 7 bases unmatched. The germline gives CDR1 SGHVS, CDR2 FQNEAQ.

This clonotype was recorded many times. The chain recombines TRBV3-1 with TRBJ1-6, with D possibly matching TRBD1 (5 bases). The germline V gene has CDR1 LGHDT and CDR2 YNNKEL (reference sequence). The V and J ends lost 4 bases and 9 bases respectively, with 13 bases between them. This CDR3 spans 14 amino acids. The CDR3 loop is CASSPDRDSSPLHF. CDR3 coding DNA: TGTGCCAGCAGCCCAGACAGAGATAGTTCACCCCTCCACTTT.

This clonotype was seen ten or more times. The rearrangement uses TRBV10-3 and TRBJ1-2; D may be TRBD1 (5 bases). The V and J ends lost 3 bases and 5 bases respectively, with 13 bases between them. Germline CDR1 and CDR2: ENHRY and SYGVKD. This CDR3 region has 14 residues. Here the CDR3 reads CAISDNGGEYGYTF. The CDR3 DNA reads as TGTGCCATCAGTGATAATGGGGGGGAATATGGCTACACCTTC.